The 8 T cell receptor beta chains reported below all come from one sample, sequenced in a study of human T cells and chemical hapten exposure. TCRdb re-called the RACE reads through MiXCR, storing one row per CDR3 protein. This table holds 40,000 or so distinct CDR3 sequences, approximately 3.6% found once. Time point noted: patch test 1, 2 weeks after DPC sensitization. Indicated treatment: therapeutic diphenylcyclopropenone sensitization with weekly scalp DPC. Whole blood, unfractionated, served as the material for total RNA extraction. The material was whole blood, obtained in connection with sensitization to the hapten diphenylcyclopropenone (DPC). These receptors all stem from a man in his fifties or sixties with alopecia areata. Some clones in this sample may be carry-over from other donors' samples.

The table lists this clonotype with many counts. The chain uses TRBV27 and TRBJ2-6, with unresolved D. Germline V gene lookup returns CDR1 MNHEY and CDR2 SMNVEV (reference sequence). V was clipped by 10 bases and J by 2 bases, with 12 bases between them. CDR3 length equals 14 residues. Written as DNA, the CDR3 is TGTGCCACGGGCTTGGCGACTGGGGCCAACGTCCTGACTTTC. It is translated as CATGLATGANVLTF.

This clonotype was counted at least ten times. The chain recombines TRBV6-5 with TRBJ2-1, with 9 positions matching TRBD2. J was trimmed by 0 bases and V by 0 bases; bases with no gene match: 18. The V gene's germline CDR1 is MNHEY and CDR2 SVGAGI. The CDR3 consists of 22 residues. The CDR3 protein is CASSYSRVPSGASRFSYNEQFF. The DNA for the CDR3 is TGTGCCAGCAGTTACTCCAGGGTCCCTAGCGGGGCCAGTCGGTTCTCCTACAATGAGCAGTTCTTC.

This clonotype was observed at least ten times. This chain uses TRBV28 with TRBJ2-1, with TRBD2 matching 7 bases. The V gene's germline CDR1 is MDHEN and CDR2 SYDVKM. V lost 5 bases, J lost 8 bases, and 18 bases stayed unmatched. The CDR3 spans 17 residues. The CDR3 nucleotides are TGTGCCAGCAGTCCCGGGGGTGGGGGAGGGCCCTGGGATGAGCAGTTCTTC. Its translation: CASSPGGGGGPWDEQFF.

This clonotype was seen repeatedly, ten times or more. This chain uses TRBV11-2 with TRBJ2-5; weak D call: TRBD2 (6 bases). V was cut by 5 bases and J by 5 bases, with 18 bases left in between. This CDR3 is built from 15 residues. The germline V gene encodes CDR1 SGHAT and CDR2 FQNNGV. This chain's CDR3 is CASSPRPYRGETQYF. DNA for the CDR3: TGTGCCAGCAGCCCACGTCCCTATCGGGGGGAGACCCAGTACTTC.

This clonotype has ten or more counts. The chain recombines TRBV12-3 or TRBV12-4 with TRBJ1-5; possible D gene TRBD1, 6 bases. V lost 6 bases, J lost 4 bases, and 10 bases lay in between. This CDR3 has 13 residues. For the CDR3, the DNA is TGTGCCAGCAGGCCTACAGGGAATCAGCCCCAGCATTTT. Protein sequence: CASRPTGNQPQHF.

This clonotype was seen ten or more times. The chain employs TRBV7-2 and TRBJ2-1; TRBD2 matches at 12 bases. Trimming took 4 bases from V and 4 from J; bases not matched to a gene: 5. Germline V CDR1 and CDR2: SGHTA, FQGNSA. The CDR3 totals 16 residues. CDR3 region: CASSWSGTSGYNEQFF. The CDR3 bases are TGTGCCAGCAGCTGGTCCGGGACTAGCGGGTACAATGAGCAGTTCTTC.

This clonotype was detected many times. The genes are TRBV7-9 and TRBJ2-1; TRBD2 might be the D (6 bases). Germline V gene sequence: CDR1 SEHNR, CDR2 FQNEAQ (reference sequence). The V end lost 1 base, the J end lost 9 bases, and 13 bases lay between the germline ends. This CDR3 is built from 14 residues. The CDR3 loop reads CASSLGSSAGEQFF. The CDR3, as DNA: TGTGCCAGCAGCTTAGGGTCTAGCGCGGGTGAGCAGTTCTTC.

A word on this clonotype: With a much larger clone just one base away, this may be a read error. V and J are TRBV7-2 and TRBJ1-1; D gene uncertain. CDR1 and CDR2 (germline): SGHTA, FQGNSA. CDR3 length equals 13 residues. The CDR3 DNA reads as TGTGCCAGCAGCGTTCGCATGAACCCTGAAGCTTTCTTT. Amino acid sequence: CASSVRMNPEAFF.